A single sample is the source of the 10 T cell receptor beta chains below, sequenced in a study of blood T cell repertoires in COVID-19. Using immunoSEQ multiplex PCR, the repertoire was profiled, and TCRdb retains in-frame clones only, with some absent. The sample shows around 120,000 clones, 86% of them seen only once. The sequenced sample consisted of PBMCs or T cells enriched from blood (not recorded which). Source of these receptors: a woman in her forties or fifties who had recovered from COVID-19.

This chain uses TRBV29-1 with TRBJ1-6; TRBD1 aligns across 11 bases. After removal of 6 bases from V and 10 bases from J, the junction contained 2 bases not matched to a gene. The germline CDR1 and CDR2 sequences are SQVTM and ANQGSEA. This CDR3 is 12 amino acids long. CDR3 sequence: CSVGTGGSPLHF. The CDR3 nucleotides are TGCAGCGTAGGGACAGGGGGGTCACCCCTCCACTTT. Complete variable domain (other parts from reference TRBV29-1 and TRBJ1-6): SAVISQKPSRDICQRGTSLTIQCQVDSQVTMMFWYRQQPGQSLTLIATANQGSEATYESGFVIDKFPISRPNLTFSTLTVSNMSPEDSSIYLCSVGTGGSPLHFGNGTRLTVT.

V and J are TRBV7-3 and TRBJ2-3; 11 bases map to TRBD2. CDR3 size: 16 residues. The V gene's germline CDR1 is SGHTA and CDR2 FQGTGA. The V and J ends lost 5 bases and 5 bases, in that order; junction bases with no gene match: 9. The CDR3 DNA sequence: TGTGCCAGCAGCATCACTAGCGGGGGCCGAGGAGATACGCAGTATTTT. This sequence encodes CASSITSGGRGDTQYF.

The rearrangement joins TRBV7-8 to TRBJ1-1; D is unclear. The germline V gene has CDR1 SGHVS and CDR2 FQNEAQ. V lost 5 bases, J lost 5 bases, and 24 bases lay in between. The CDR3 length is 17 residues. The CDR3, as DNA: TGTGCCAGCAGCCCCCGCCGCGCGGGGTGGGATAGGACTGAAGCTTTCTTT. Its translation: CASSPRRAGWDRTEAFF.

V usage is TRBV6-5 and J usage is TRBJ2-7; tentative D call: TRBD2 (7 bases). The CDR3 consists of 15 residues. Germline CDR1 MNHEY, CDR2 SVGAGI. With 2 bases removed from V and 2 bases from J, the gap between germline ends came to 13 bases. CDR3 nucleotide sequence: TGTGCCAGCAGTTACAGGGGGGGAAAGCCCTACGAGCAGTACTTC. Translating it yields CASSYRGGKPYEQYF.

V and J are TRBV10-1 and TRBJ2-7, with D perhaps matching TRBD2 (5 bases). CDR3 length: 12 amino acids. Trimming took off 10 bases at V and 2 bases at J, with 12 bases between the two ends. Germline CDR1 WNHNN, CDR2 SYGVQD (reference sequence). The CDR3, as DNA: TGCGCCACCGCGGGCAGCACCTACGAGCAGTACTTC. Residues: CATAGSTYEQYF.

The chain carries TRBV7-9 and TRBJ2-5, with 9 nucleotides matching TRBD2. V trimming: 1 base; J trimming: 1 base; junction bases outside the gene matches: 4. CDR3 length equals 16 residues. CDR1 and CDR2 from the germline V gene are SEHNR and FQNEAQ (reference sequence). The CDR3: CASSLGGGGAQETQYF. The CDR3 DNA sequence: TGTGCCAGCAGCTTAGGTGGCGGGGGGGCCCAAGAGACCCAGTACTTC.

The chain employs TRBV7-8 and TRBJ2-1; 7 bases align to TRBD2. The CDR3 consists of 15 residues. Unmatched junction bases numbered 8, after V lost 2 bases and J lost 7 bases. CDR1 is SGHVS and CDR2 is FQNEAQ in the germline V gene. CDR3 sequence (DNA): TGTGCCAGCAGCTTATGGCTAGCGGCCCCAAATGAGCAGTTCTTC. Translated, it gives CASSLWLAAPNEQFF.

CDR3 nucleotide sequence: TGTGCCAGCAGCTTACGAGAGACTGACTATGGCTACACCTTC. Translating it yields CASSLRETDYGYTF. The chain employs TRBV7-9 and TRBJ1-2; no definite D call. The CDR3 consists of 14 residues. Germline CDR1 SEHNR, CDR2 FQNEAQ (reference sequence). Trimming left V 2 bases short and J 3 bases short, with 10 bases between.

This clone has a single count. This CDR3 reads CASSEGQGARSGELFF. CDR3 nucleotide sequence: TGTGCCAGCAGCGAAGGACAGGGGGCGCGCTCCGGGGAGCTGTTTTTT. The chain uses TRBV9 and TRBJ2-2; 11 bases match TRBD1. Germline loops: CDR1 SGDLS, CDR2 YYNGEE. The CDR3 runs to 16 residues. J gave up 6 bases and V 3 bases, and 7 bases lay outside the gene matches. The whole variable domain, remainder taken from reference TRBV9 and TRBJ2-2, is DSGVTQTPKHLITATGQRVTLRCSPRSGDLSVYWYQQSLDQGLQFLIQYYNGEERAKGNILERFSAQQFPDLHSELNLSSLELGDSALYFCASSEGQGARSGELFFGEGSRLTVL.

The chain has TRBV6-5 and TRBJ2-4; 8 bases fit TRBD1. This CDR3 contains 14 residues. In germline, CDR1 is MNHEY, CDR2 SVGAGI. The junction had 9 bases not matched to a gene; V was cut back by 4 bases and J by 10 bases. This CDR3 reads CASSFSDRATIQYF. CDR3 bases: TGTGCCAGCAGTTTCTCGGACAGGGCGACAATTCAGTACTTC.